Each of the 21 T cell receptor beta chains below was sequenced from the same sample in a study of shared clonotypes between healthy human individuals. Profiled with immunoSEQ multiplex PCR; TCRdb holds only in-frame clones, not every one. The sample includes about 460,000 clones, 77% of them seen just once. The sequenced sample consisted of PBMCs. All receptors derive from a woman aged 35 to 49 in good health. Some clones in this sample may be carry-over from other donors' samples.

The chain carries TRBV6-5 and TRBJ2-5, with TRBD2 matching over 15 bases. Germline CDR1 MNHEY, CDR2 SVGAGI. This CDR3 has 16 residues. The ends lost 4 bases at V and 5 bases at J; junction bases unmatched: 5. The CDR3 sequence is CASSSRTSGRVETQYF. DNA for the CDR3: TGTGCCAGCAGTTCAAGGACTAGCGGGAGGGTGGAGACCCAGTACTTC.

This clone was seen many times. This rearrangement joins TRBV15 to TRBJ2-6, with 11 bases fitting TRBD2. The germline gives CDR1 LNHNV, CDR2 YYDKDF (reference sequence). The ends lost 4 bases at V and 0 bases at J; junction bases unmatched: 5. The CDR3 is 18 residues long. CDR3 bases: TGTGCCACCAGCAAGGTGACTAGCGGGGCCTCTGGGGCCAACGTCCTGACTTTC. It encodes CATSKVTSGASGANVLTF.

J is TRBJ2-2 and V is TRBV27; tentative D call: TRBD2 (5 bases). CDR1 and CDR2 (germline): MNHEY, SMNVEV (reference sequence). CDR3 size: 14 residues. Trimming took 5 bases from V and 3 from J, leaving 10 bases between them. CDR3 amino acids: CASSPRLYTGELFF. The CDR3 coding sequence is TGTGCCAGCAGTCCCCGACTATACACCGGGGAGCTGTTTTTT.

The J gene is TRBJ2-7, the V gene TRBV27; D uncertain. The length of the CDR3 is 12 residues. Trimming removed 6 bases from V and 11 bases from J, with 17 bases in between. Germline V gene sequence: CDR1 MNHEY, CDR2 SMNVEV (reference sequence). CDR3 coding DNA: TGTGCCAGCAGGAATAGGGATGATCCCGAGTACTTC. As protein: CASRNRDDPEYF.

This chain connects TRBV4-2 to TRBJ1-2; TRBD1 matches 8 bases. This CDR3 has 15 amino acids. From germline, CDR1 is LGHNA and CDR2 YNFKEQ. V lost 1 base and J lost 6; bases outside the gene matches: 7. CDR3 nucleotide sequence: TGTGCCAGCAGCCAAGCACCGGGACAGGCCGATGGCTACACCTTC. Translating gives CASSQAPGQADGYTF.

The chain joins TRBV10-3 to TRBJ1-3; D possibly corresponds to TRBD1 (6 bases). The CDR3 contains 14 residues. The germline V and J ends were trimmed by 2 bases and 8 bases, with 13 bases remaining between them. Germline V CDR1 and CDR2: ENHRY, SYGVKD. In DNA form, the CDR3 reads TGTGCCATCAGTGAGGGGACAAGTGGGGACACCATATATTTT. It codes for CAISEGTSGDTIYF.

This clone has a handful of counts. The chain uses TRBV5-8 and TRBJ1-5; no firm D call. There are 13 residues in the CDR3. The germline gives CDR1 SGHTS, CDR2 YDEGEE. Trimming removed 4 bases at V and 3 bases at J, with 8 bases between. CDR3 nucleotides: TGTGCCAGCAGCGTCACAGTCAATCAGCCCCAGCATTTT. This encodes CASSVTVNQPQHF. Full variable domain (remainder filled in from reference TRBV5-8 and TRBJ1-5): EAGVTQSPTHLIKTRGQQATLRCSPISGHTSVYWYQQALGLGLQFLLWYDEGEERNRGNFPPRFSGRQFPNYSSELNVNALELEDSALYLCASSVTVNQPQHFGDGTRLSIL.

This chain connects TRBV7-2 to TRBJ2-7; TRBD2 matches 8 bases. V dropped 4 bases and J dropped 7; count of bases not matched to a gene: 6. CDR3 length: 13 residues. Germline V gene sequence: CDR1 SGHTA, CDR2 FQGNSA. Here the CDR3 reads CASSSVSGSEQYF. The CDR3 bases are TGTGCCAGCAGCTCGGTAAGCGGGAGTGAGCAGTACTTC.

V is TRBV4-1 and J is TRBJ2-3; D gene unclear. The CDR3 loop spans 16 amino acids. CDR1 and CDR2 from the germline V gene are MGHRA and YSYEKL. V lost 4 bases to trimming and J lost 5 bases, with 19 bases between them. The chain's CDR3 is CASSPRPGLTGDTQYF. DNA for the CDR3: TGCGCCAGCAGCCCGAGACCGGGCCTTACCGGAGATACGCAGTATTTT.

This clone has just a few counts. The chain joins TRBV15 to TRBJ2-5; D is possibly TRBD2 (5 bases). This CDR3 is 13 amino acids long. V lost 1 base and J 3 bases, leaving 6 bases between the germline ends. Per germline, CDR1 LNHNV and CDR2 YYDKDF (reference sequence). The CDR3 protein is CATSRVGEETQYF. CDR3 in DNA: TGTGCCACCAGCAGAGTCGGGGAAGAGACCCAGTACTTC.

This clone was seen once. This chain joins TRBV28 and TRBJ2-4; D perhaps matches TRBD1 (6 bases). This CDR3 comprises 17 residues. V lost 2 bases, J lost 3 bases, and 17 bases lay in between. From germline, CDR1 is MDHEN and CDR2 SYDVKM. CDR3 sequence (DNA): TGTGCCAGCAGTTTAACCCGTGGCAGGGGCGTCAAAAACATTCAGTACTTC. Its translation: CASSLTRGRGVKNIQYF.

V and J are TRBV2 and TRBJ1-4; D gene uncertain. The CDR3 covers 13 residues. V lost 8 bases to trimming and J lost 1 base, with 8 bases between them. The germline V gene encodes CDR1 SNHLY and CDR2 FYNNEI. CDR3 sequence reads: CASDIGTNEKLFF. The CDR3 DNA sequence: TGTGCCAGCGATATAGGAACTAATGAAAAACTGTTTTTT.

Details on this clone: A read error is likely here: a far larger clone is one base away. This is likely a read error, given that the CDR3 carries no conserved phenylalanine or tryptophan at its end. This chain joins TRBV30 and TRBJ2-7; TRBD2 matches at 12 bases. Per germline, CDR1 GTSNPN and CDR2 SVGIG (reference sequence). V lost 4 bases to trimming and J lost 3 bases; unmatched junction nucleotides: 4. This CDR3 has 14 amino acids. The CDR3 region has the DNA TGTGCCTGGACTGCACTAGCGGGAGGCTACGAGCAGTACCTC. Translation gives CAWTALAGGYEQYL.

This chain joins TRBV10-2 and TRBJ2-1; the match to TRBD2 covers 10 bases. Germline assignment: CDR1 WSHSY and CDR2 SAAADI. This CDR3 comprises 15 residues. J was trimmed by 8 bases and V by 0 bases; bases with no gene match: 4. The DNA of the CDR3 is TGCGCCAGCAGTGAGTCTCCTAGCGGGAGCGATGAGCAGTTCTTC. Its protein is CASSESPSGSDEQFF.

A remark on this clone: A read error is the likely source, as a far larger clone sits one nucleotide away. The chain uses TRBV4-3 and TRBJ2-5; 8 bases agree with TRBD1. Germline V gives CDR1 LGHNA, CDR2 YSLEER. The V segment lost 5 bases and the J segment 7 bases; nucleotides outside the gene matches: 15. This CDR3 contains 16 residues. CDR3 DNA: TGCGCCAGCAGCGGCTCCGGGCCAGGGGGCGAGGGGACCCAGTACTTC. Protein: CASSGSGPGGEGTQYF.

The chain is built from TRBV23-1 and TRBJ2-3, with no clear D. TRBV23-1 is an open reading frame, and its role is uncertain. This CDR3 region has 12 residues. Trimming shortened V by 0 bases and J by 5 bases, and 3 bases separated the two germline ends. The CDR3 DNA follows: TGCGCCAGCAGTCAATCGGGAGATACGCAGTATTTT. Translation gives CASSQSGDTQYF.

As DNA, the CDR3 is TGTGCCAGCCAGACTAGCGGGAGTCCCTACAATGAGCAGTTCTTC. Encoded protein: CASQTSGSPYNEQFF. The chain joins TRBV6-5 to TRBJ2-1, with 12 positions matching TRBD2. Trimming took 8 bases from V and 2 from J; bases not matched to a gene: 4. The germline CDR1 and CDR2 sequences are MNHEY and SVGAGI. CDR3 length equals 15 residues.

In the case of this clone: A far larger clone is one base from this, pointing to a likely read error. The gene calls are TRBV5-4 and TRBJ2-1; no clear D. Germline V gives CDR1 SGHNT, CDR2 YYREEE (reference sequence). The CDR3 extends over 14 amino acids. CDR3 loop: CASKGSVSNNERFF. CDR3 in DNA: TGTGCCAGTAAGGGTTCGGTATCTAACAATGAGCGGTTCTTC.

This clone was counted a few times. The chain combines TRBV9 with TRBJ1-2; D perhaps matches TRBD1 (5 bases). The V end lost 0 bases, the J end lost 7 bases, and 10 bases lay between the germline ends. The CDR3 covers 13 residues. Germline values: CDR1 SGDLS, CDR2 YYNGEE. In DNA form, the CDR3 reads TGTGCCAGCAGCGTAGGGGGGGTCAGTGGCTACACCTTC. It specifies CASSVGGVSGYTF.

The CDR3 sequence is CASSLTRGDTQYF. In nucleotides, the CDR3 is TGTGCCAGCAGCCTAACCCGGGGCGATACGCAGTATTTT. The genes are TRBV7-8 and TRBJ2-3, with D perhaps given as TRBD1 or TRBD2 (5 bases each). The V gene lost 5 bases and the J gene lost 6 bases, with 12 bases spanning the gap. The germline V gene has CDR1 SGHVS and CDR2 FQNEAQ. This CDR3 is built from 13 residues.

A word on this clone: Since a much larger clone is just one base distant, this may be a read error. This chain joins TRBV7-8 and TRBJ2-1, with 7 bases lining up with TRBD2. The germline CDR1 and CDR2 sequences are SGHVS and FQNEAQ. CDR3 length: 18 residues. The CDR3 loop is CVSSLRARWEGQNNQQFF. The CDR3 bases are TGTGTCAGCAGCTTGAGGGCCAGGTGGGAGGGCCAAAACAATCAGCAGTTCTTC.